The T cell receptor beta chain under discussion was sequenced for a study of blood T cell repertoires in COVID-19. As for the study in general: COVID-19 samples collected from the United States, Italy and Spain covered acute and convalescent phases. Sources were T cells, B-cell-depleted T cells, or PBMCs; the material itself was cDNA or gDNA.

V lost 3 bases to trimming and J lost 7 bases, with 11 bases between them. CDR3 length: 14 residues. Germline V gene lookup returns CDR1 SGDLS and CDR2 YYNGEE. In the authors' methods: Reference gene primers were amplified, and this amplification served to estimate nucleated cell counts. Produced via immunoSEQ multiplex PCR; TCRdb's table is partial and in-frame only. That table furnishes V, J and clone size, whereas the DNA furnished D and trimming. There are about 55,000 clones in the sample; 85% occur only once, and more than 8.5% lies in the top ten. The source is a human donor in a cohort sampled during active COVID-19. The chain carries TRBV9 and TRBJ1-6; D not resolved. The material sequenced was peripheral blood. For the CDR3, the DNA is TGTGCCAGCAGCGCCCACGACTCAAATTCACCCCTCCACTTT. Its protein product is CASSAHDSNSPLHF.